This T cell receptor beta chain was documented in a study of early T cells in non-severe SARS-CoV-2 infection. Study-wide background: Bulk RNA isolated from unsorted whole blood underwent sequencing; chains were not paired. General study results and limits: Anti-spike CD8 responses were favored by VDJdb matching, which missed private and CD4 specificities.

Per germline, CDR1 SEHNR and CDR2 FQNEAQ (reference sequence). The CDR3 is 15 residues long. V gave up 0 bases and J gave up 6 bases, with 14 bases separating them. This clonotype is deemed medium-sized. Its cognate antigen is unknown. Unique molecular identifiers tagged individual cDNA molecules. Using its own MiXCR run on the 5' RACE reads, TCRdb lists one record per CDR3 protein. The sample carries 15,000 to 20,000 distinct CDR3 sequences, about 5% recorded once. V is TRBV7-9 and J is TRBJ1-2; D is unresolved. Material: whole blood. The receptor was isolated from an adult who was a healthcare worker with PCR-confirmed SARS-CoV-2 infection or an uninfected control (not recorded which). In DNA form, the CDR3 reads TGTGCCAGCAGCTTAGCGCGGAAGGGCGGGGATGGCTACACCTTC. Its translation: CASSLARKGGDGYTF.